The present T cell receptor beta chain was sequenced within a study of CD8 T cells in ankylosing spondylitis. Using its own MiXCR run on the 5' RACE reads, TCRdb lists one record per CDR3 protein. The sample has 90,000 to 120,000 distinct CDR3 sequences; under 30% are singletons. The V gene end was trimmed by 3 bases and the J gene end by 0 bases; junction bases not matched to a gene: 14. CDR1 is KGHDR and CDR2 is SFDVKD in the germline V gene. CDR3 length: 19 amino acids. The chain combines TRBV24-1 with TRBJ2-3, with 7 bases identical to TRBD2. The sequenced sample consisted of synovial fluid, either unsorted or a sorted T cell fraction (not recorded which). This clonotype was obtained from a male donor with ankylosing spondylitis. The CDR3 sequence is CATSDPAMWEGSSTDTQYF. The DNA for the CDR3 is TGTGCCACCAGTGATCCTGCTATGTGGGAGGGTTCTAGCACAGATACGCAGTATTTT.